These 21 T cell receptor beta chains came from one sample sequenced in a study of identical twins. MiXCR was run by TCRdb on the 5' RACE reads, yielding one entry per CDR3 protein. The table lists 600,000 to 800,000 distinct CDR3 sequences, around 20% of them singletons, with 4% to 5.5% in the top ten. Separately, the same data were catalogued under a study of T cells expressing NK-cell markers.

The specimen was PBMCs. The origin of the receptors is a woman aged 18-29 years in good health.

J is TRBJ2-3 and V is TRBV9; TRBD1 matches 8 bases. The CDR3 length is 18 residues. Germline values: CDR1 SGDLS, CDR2 YYNGEE. Trimming cost V 2 bases and J 3 bases; bases outside gene matches: 14. CDR3 DNA sequence: TGTGCCAGCAGCGTCGGACAGGGATGGGAAGTTGGAACAGATACGCAGTATTTT. Encoded protein: CASSVGQGWEVGTDTQYF.

The chain is built from TRBV6-5 and TRBJ2-3; 7 nucleotides line up with TRBD1. Germline CDR1 and CDR2: MNHEY and SVGAGI. V dropped 2 bases and J dropped 8; count of bases not matched to a gene: 10. This CDR3 contains 15 residues. CDR3 DNA: TGTGCCAGCAGTTACGGCCCCCACAGGGGAACTACGCAGTATTTT. Its protein product is CASSYGPHRGTTQYF.

This clonotype was recorded once. The CDR3 does not close with the conserved phenylalanine or tryptophan, likely indicating a read error. CDR3 sequence reads: CSASARGLGYEQYL. CDR3 bases: TGCAGTGCTAGCGCCCGGGGGTTGGGCTACGAGCAGTACCTC. The V call is TRBV20-1, the J call TRBJ2-7; D may be TRBD2 (6 bases). The V gene lost 3 bases and the J gene lost 3 bases, with 15 bases spanning the gap. This CDR3 is 14 amino acids long. Germline CDR1 DFQATT, CDR2 SNEGSKA (reference sequence).

This rearrangement joins TRBV6-1 to TRBJ2-7; tentative D call: TRBD1 (6 bases). Trimming pared 6 bases from V and 0 bases from J, leaving 18 bases between. Germline V gives CDR1 MNHNS, CDR2 SASEGT. CDR3 length equals 16 residues. The CDR3 sequence is CASRPYVQGLSYEQYF. The CDR3 bases are TGTGCCAGCAGGCCGTATGTACAGGGCCTCTCCTACGAGCAGTACTTC.

This clonotype was counted a few times. This rearrangement joins TRBV5-1 to TRBJ1-1, with D possibly TRBD1 on 6 matching bases. The CDR3 has 13 amino acids. The V end was cut by 4 bases, the J end by 6 bases, with 13 bases between. Germline V gene sequence: CDR1 SGHRS, CDR2 YFSETQ. CDR3 DNA sequence: TGCGCCAGCAGCATGCTAAGGGGGTCTGAAGCTTTCTTT. The encoded protein is CASSMLRGSEAFF.

The chain uses TRBV7-9 and TRBJ2-5; TRBD2 might be the D (5 bases). The ends were cut back, 3 bases at V and 3 bases at J, with 11 bases in the middle. The CDR3 covers 14 residues. The germline V gene has CDR1 SEHNR and CDR2 FQNEAQ (reference sequence). CDR3 region: CASSFVSGKETQYF. CDR3 nucleotide sequence: TGTGCCAGCAGCTTTGTGTCGGGGAAAGAGACCCAGTACTTC.

The table lists this clonotype with a few counts. The V and J genes are TRBV20-1 and TRBJ2-1; possibly TRBD1 for D (6 bases). V lost 1 base to trimming and J lost 7 bases, with 11 bases between them. Per germline, CDR1 DFQATT and CDR2 SNEGSKA (reference sequence). The CDR3 runs to 13 residues. CDR3 sequence: CSARAGVWNEQFF. DNA of the CDR3: TGCAGTGCTAGAGCAGGGGTCTGGAATGAGCAGTTCTTC.

This clonotype has ten or more counts. This chain uses TRBV29-1 with TRBJ2-5; the D gene is possibly TRBD1 (6 bases). Trimming removed 7 bases at V and 5 bases at J, with 14 bases between. This CDR3 is 12 amino acids long. CDR1 and CDR2 (germline): SQVTM, ANQGSEA. CDR3 in amino acids: CSGRQDRETQYF. The CDR3 region has the DNA TGCAGCGGAAGACAGGACCGGGAGACCCAGTACTTC. Supplemented by reference TRBV29-1 and TRBJ2-5, the full variable domain reads SAVISQKPSRDICQRGTSLTIQCQVDSQVTMMFWYRQQPGQSLTLIATANQGSEATYESGFVIDKFPISRPNLTFSTLTVSNMSPEDSSIYLCSGRQDRETQYFGPGTRLLVL.

J is TRBJ2-2 and V is TRBV3-1; 12 positions match TRBD2. This CDR3 has 16 residues. Per germline, CDR1 LGHDT and CDR2 YNNKEL (reference sequence). The junction had 8 bases not matched to a gene; V was cut back by 5 bases and J by 7 bases. As DNA, the CDR3 is TGTGCCAGCAGCATTCGACTAGCGGGAGAGGGCGGGGAGCTGTTTTTT. Its translation: CASSIRLAGEGGELFF. The full variable domain, rest sourced from reference TRBV3-1 and TRBJ2-2, is DTAVSQTPKYLVTQMGNDKSIKCEQNLGHDTMYWYKQDSKKFLKIMFSYNNKELIINETVPNRFSPKSPDKAHLNLHINSLELGDSAVYFCASSIRLAGEGGELFFGEGSRLTVL.

This clonotype has at least ten counts. This sequence joins TRBV12-3 or TRBV12-4 and TRBJ2-2; D unclear. V was pared by 2 bases and J by 3 bases, with 10 bases between. There are 15 residues in the CDR3. The DNA for the CDR3 is TGTGCCAGCAGTTTATCACAGACACACACCGGGGAGCTGTTTTTT. It translates to CASSLSQTHTGELFF.

This clonotype has more than one count but fewer than ten. CDR3 DNA: TGTGCCAGCAGCTTAGTACAGGCCGGGGGCGAGCAGTACTTC. Protein: CASSLVQAGGEQYF. This sequence joins TRBV11-2 and TRBJ2-7; tentative D call: TRBD2 (6 bases). Trimming removed 1 base at V and 6 bases at J, with 13 bases between. The CDR3 extends over 14 amino acids. Per germline, CDR1 SGHAT and CDR2 FQNNGV.

There are a few counts of this clonotype. The rearrangement links TRBV6-1 to TRBJ2-2; maybe TRBD2 (6 bases). The germline CDR1 and CDR2 sequences are MNHNS and SASEGT. There are 14 residues in the CDR3. The CDR3 nucleotides read TGTGCTACAAAGCCGGGGGTGAGGGCCGGGGAGCTGTTTTTT. Translation: CATKPGVRAGELFF.

This rearrangement joins TRBV5-5 to TRBJ2-7, with 7 nucleotides matching TRBD1. J lost 10 bases, V lost 7 bases, and 8 bases had no gene match. There are 11 residues in the CDR3. The germline CDR1 and CDR2 sequences are SGHKS and YYEKEE (reference sequence). DNA of the CDR3: TGTGCCAGCGGCCCGGGGACAGATCAGTACTTC. This gives the protein CASGPGTDQYF.

The chain is built from TRBV5-1 and TRBJ2-5, with D possibly TRBD1 on 6 matching bases. Germline values: CDR1 SGHRS, CDR2 YFSETQ. V lost 1 base, J lost 4 bases, and 17 bases lay in between. CDR3 length equals 16 residues. The CDR3 is CASSLYREGQVETQYF. The CDR3 nucleotides read TGCGCCAGCAGCTTGTACAGGGAAGGGCAAGTAGAGACCCAGTACTTC.

This clonotype has a handful of counts. V usage is TRBV20-1 and J usage is TRBJ2-3, with 7 bases identical to TRBD2. V was clipped by 5 bases and J by 4 bases; unmatched bases: 6. CDR3 length: 13 amino acids. Germline V lookup: CDR1 DFQATT, CDR2 SNEGSKA (reference sequence). The CDR3: CSAEKGGADTQYF. For the CDR3, the DNA is TGCAGTGCTGAAAAGGGAGGGGCAGATACGCAGTATTTT.

The V gene is TRBV10-2, the J gene TRBJ2-3, with D tentatively TRBD2 (7 bases). The germline CDR1 and CDR2 sequences are WSHSY and SAAADI. The V gene lost 8 bases and the J gene lost 7 bases, with 13 bases spanning the gap. This CDR3 comprises 12 residues. CDR3 sequence reads: CASGGGANTQYF. The CDR3 nucleotides read TGCGCCAGCGGAGGGGGGGCCAATACGCAGTATTTT.

The V and J genes are TRBV7-8 and TRBJ2-4, with 11 bases fitting TRBD2. J gave up 0 bases and V 5 bases, and 15 bases lay outside the gene matches. The CDR3 is 20 residues long. Germline assignment: CDR1 SGHVS and CDR2 FQNEAQ. CDR3 region: CASSEGLAGGTILAKNIQYF. The CDR3 DNA is TGTGCCAGCAGCGAAGGACTAGCGGGCGGGACCATCCTAGCCAAAAACATTCAGTACTTC.

The chain has TRBV25-1 and TRBJ2-3, with D unresolved. Germline values: CDR1 MGHDK, CDR2 SYGVNS. The germline V and J ends were trimmed by 8 bases and 2 bases, with 14 bases remaining between them. This CDR3 region has 14 residues. The CDR3 DNA reads as TGTGCCAGCGCCGGGCAGGTCCACACAGATACGCAGTATTTT. Protein sequence: CASAGQVHTDTQYF.

This clonotype was detected a few times. The chain employs TRBV5-5 and TRBJ1-6; D is unresolved. CDR3 length: 16 residues. Germline V CDR1 and CDR2: SGHKS, YYEKEE (reference sequence). With 4 bases removed from V and 9 bases from J, the gap between germline ends came to 20 bases. CDR3 region: CASSTRTVATFSPLHF. CDR3 bases: TGTGCCAGCAGCACCAGGACGGTGGCTACGTTTTCACCCCTCCACTTT.

This clonotype was detected ten times or more. The chain carries TRBV29-1 and TRBJ2-7; tentatively, D is TRBD1 (6 bases). The CDR3 length is 11 residues. Per the germline V gene, CDR1 is SQVTM and CDR2 is ANQGSEA. V lost 5 bases to trimming and J lost 6 bases, with 11 bases between them. CDR3 residues: CSVLGGSEQYF. The DNA of the CDR3 is TGCAGCGTTCTAGGGGGTTCCGAGCAGTACTTC.

This clonotype was counted between two and nine times. The chain has TRBV27 and TRBJ2-5; D possibly corresponds to TRBD1 (7 bases). V was clipped by 2 bases and J by 4 bases, with 14 bases between them. The CDR3 has 15 amino acids. Germline lookup yields CDR1 MNHEY and CDR2 SMNVEV (reference sequence). The CDR3 spells CASSLMSGGRETQYF. The CDR3 region has the DNA TGTGCCAGCAGTTTAATGTCAGGGGGGAGAGAGACCCAGTACTTC.